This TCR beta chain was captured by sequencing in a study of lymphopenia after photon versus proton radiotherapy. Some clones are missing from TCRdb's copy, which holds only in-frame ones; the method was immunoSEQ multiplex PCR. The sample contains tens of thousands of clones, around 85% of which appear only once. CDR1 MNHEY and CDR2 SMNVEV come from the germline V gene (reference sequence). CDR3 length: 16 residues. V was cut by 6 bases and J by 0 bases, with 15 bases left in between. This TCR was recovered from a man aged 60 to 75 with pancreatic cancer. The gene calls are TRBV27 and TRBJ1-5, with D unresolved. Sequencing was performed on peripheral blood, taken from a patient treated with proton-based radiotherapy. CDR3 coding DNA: TGTGCCAGCAGCAGCACGACCGGTTATAGCAATCAGCCCCAGCATTTT. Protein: CASSSTTGYSNQPQHF.